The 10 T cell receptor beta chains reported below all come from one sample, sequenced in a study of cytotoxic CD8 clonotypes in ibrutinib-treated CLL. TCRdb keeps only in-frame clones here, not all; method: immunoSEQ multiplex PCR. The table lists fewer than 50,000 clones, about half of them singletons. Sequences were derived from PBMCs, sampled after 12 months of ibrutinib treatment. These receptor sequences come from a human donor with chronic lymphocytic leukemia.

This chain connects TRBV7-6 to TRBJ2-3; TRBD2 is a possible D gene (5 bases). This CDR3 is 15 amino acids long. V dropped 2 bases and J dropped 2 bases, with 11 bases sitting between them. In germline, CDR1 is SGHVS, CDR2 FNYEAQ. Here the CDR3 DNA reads TGTGCCAGCAGCTTACAATCCGGGAACACAGATACGCAGTATTTT. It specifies CASSLQSGNTDTQYF.

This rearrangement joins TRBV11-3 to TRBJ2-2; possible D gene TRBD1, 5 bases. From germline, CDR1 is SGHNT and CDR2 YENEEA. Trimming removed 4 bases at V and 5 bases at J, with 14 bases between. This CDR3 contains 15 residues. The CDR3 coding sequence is TGTGCCAGCAGCTCACAAACAGGAATGACCGGGGAGCTGTTTTTT. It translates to CASSSQTGMTGELFF.

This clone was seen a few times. The CDR3 region has the DNA TGTGCCAGCAGCAGACCGGACCGCACCTACGAGCAGTACTTC. It yields the protein CASSRPDRTYEQYF. The rearrangement uses TRBV21-1 and TRBJ2-7. TRBV21-1 is a recognized pseudogene. The CDR3 totals 14 residues.

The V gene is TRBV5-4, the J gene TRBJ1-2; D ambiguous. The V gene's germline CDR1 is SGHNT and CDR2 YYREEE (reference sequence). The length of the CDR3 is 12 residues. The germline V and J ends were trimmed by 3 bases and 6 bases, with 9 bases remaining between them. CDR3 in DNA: TGTGCCAGCAGCTCACTCGGGGATGGCTACACCTTC. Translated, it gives CASSSLGDGYTF.

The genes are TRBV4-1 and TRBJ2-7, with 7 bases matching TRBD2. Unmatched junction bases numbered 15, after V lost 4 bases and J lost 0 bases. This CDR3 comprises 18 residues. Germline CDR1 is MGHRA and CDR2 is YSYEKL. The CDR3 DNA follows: TGCGCCAGCAGCCCCTGGGGACGAGTAGCGGGTGACTCCTACGAGCAGTACTTC. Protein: CASSPWGRVAGDSYEQYF.

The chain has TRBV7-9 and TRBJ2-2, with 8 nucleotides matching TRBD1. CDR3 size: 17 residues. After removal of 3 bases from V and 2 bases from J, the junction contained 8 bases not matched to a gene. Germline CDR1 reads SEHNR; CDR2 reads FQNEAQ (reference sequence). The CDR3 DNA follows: TGTGCCAGCAGCTTTTTGCCGGGACAGGTTAACACCGGGGAGCTGTTTTTT. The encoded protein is CASSFLPGQVNTGELFF.

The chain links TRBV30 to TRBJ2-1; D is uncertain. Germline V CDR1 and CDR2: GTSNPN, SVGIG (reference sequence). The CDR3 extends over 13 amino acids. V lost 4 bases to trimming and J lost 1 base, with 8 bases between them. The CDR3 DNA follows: TGTGCCTGGACTCTCTTATCCTACAATGAGCAGTTCTTC. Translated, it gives CAWTLLSYNEQFF.

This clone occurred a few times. The CDR3 protein is CSVGDTTGYGYTF. In nucleotides, the CDR3 is TGCAGCGTTGGGGATACTACAGGTTATGGCTACACCTTC. The rearrangement links TRBV29-1 to TRBJ1-2; possibly TRBD1 for D (5 bases). Germline V lookup: CDR1 SQVTM, CDR2 ANQGSEA. The V gene lost 4 bases and the J gene lost 5 bases, with 14 bases spanning the gap. The CDR3 sequence is 13 residues long. The full variable domain, with the rest looked up from reference TRBV29-1 and TRBJ1-2, is SAVISQKPSRDICQRGTSLTIQCQVDSQVTMMFWYRQQPGQSLTLIATANQGSEATYESGFVIDKFPISRPNLTFSTLTVSNMSPEDSSIYLCSVGDTTGYGYTFGSGTRLTVV.

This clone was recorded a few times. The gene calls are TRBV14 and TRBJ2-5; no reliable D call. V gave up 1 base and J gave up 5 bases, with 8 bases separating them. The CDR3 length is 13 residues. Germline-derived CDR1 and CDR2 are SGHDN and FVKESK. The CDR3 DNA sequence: TGTGCCAGCAGCCAAGGGTACTTCGAGACCCAGTACTTC. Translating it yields CASSQGYFETQYF.

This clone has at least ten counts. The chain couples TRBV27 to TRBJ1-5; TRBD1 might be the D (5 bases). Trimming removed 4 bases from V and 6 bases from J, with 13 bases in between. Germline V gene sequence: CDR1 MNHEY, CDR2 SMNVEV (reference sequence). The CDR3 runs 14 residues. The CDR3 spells CASSSTGPAQPQHF. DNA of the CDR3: TGTGCCAGCAGTTCCACAGGCCCCGCTCAGCCCCAGCATTTT.